This TCR beta chain comes out of a study of T-cell reconstitution after alpha-beta-depleted transplantation in children. CDR1 and CDR2 from the germline V gene are LNHNV and YYDKDF (reference sequence). Between the trimmed V and J ends, which lost 5 bases and 8 bases, there was a span of 28 bases. This CDR3 spans 18 amino acids. As it was prepared, the TCRbeta library received unique molecular identifiers. TCRdb re-called the PCR reads with MiXCR, one entry per CDR3 protein. In the table there are around 500,000 distinct CDR3 sequences, under 15% of which are singletons. This TCR derives from a human donor who donated a stem cell graft to a child with combined immunodeficiency. Sample: PBMCs from the stem cell graft donor, taken from the stem cell graft. The rearrangement links TRBV15 to TRBJ2-1; possible D gene TRBD1, 5 bases. The CDR3 region is CATSSSVLSTDQTDEQFF. CDR3 nucleotide sequence: TGTGCCACCAGCTCCAGTGTTCTGTCGACAGACCAAACCGATGAGCAGTTCTTC.